One and the same sample provided the 9 T cell receptor beta chains below, sequenced in a study of pediatric ulcerative colitis. Some clones are missing from TCRdb's copy, which holds only in-frame ones; the method was immunoSEQ multiplex PCR. The sample has 54,000 or so clones, 75% to 90% seen once. The sequencing input was blood. Receptors were obtained from a boy younger than 18 who was a control in a study of pediatric ulcerative colitis.

V usage is TRBV7-2 and J usage is TRBJ1-1, with 7 bases that match TRBD1. The CDR3 has 13 residues. The ends lost 5 bases at V and 6 bases at J; junction bases unmatched: 6. Looked up from germline, CDR1 is SGHTA and CDR2 is FQGNSA. In DNA, the CDR3 is TGTGCCAGCAGCGGAGGGACAGCGGCTGAAGCTTTCTTT. Protein sequence: CASSGGTAAEAFF.

The chain links TRBV5-4 to TRBJ2-2, with 11 bases fitting TRBD2. The junction had 10 bases not matched to a gene; V was cut back by 4 bases and J by 5 bases. This CDR3 spans 17 amino acids. The V gene's germline CDR1 is SGHNT and CDR2 YYREEE (reference sequence). The CDR3 region is CASSRLILAGGTGELFF. In DNA form, the CDR3 reads TGTGCCAGCAGCCGATTGATCTTAGCGGGAGGGACCGGGGAGCTGTTTTTT.

The chain is built from TRBV5-1 and TRBJ2-3; 8 positions match TRBD1. In germline, CDR1 is SGHRS, CDR2 YFSETQ. The CDR3 consists of 14 residues. Trimming removed 0 bases from V and 7 bases from J; junction bases left unmatched: 4. CDR3 region: CASSLDQGAHTQYF. The CDR3 DNA is TGCGCCAGCAGCTTGGATCAGGGGGCTCATACGCAGTATTTT.

This clone came up once. The chain employs TRBV12-2 and TRBJ1-2. TRBV12-2 is given as a pseudogene. The CDR3 has 16 amino acids. The CDR3 protein is CASRWPGTEANYGYTF. The CDR3 bases are TGTGCAAGTCGCTGGCCCGGGACGGAAGCTAACTATGGCTACACCTTC.

CDR3 protein: CAISESVGSGTQYF. The CDR3 DNA follows: TGTGCCATCAGTGAGTCGGTAGGGTCGGGTACGCAGTATTTT. The chain joins TRBV10-3 to TRBJ2-3; D ambiguous. This CDR3 has 14 amino acids. Trimming pared 0 bases from V and 8 bases from J, leaving 12 bases between. Germline V gives CDR1 ENHRY, CDR2 SYGVKD.

This clone was seen only a few times. Here the CDR3 DNA reads TGTGCCAGTAGTATGGTAAGGGACAGCTACGAGCAGTACTTC. Its translation: CASSMVRDSYEQYF. V and J are TRBV19 and TRBJ2-7, with 7 bases aligning to TRBD1. The CDR3 contains 14 residues. Germline lookup yields CDR1 LNHDA and CDR2 SQIVND (reference sequence). V lost 3 bases, J lost 3 bases, and 5 bases stayed unmatched.

By share, this clone counts as medium-sized. The V call is TRBV6-1, the J call TRBJ2-3; 9 positions match TRBD2. With 1 base clipped from V and 1 base from J, the junction kept 0 bases outside the gene matches. The V gene's germline CDR1 is MNHNS and CDR2 SASEGT. The CDR3 contains 15 residues. The CDR3 DNA reads TGTGCCAGCAGTGAAGAGCGGGGGGGCACAGATACGCAGTATTTT. Amino acid sequence: CASSEERGGTDTQYF.

The genes are TRBV6-1 and TRBJ1-1; TRBD1 might be the D (5 bases). V dropped 1 base and J dropped 1 base, with 10 bases sitting between them. CDR3 length: 15 residues. The germline V gene encodes CDR1 MNHNS and CDR2 SASEGT. The CDR3 reads CASSEEVGGNTEAFF. In DNA form, the CDR3 reads TGTGCCAGCAGTGAAGAGGTGGGGGGGAACACTGAAGCTTTCTTT.

The chain has TRBV2 and TRBJ1-5; a possible D gene is TRBD1 (6 bases). Germline V lookup: CDR1 SNHLY, CDR2 FYNNEI. The CDR3 length is 17 residues. Deletions cut 6 bases from V and 0 bases from J, with 18 bases between. CDR3 loop: CASRGTTGSYSNQPQHF. The CDR3 DNA is TGTGCCAGCAGGGGAACGACAGGATCTTATAGCAATCAGCCCCAGCATTTT.